These T cell receptor beta chains were read from a single sample in a study of T cells after posttransplantation cyclophosphamide. The repertoire was sequenced with immunoSEQ multiplex PCR; TCRdb's copy has only in-frame clones and lacks some. The data contain approximately 30,000 clones, roughly 88% of them singletons. The specimen sequenced was PBMCs. The receptors originated from a man aged 45-60 years. CDR3s leave out the opening cysteine and the closing phenylalanine or tryptophan.

V gene: TRBV2; J gene: TRBJ2-3; CDR3 protein: ASSADAGLPDTQY
V gene: TRBV27; J gene: .; CDR3 protein: ASSLTGASGIAYEQY
V gene: TRBV7-2; J gene: TRBJ2-3; CDR3 protein: ASSPIPRDTQY
V gene: TRBV6-1; J gene: TRBJ2-7; CDR3 protein: ASSNAGVTYEQY
V gene: TRBV29-1; J gene: TRBJ2-3; CDR3 protein: SVEGVRGYASTDTQY
V gene: TRBV23-1; J gene: TRBJ2-2; CDR3 protein: ASSHGPGQADTGELF
V gene: TRBV30; J gene: TRBJ2-1; CDR3 protein: AWSVRGSIGNEQF
V gene: TRBV7-2; J gene: TRBJ1-3; CDR3 protein: ASSLGGQQARNTIY
V gene: TRBV11-2; J gene: TRBJ1-2; CDR3 protein: ASSTVRGRDYGYT
V gene: TRBV9; J gene: TRBJ2-1; CDR3 protein: ASSPGLAGYEQF
V gene: TRBV10-2; J gene: TRBJ1-5; CDR3 protein: ASTGQFNQPQH
V gene: TRBV23-1; J gene: TRBJ1-3; CDR3 protein: ASSQYVTGKGDGNTIY
V gene: TRBV5-8; J gene: TRBJ2-5; CDR3 protein: ASSFTRETQY
V gene: TRBV6-6; J gene: TRBJ1-6; CDR3 protein: ASSSPENSPLH
V gene: TRBV20-1; J gene: TRBJ1-1; CDR3 protein: SARDELAF
V gene: TRBV6-6; J gene: TRBJ2-2; CDR3 protein: ASNGRATNTGELF
V gene: TRBV19; J gene: TRBJ1-5; CDR3 protein: ASSGHFGGAGNQPQH
V gene: TRBV7-6; J gene: TRBJ2-3; CDR3 protein: ASTLSGGTDTQY
V gene: TRBV11-2; J gene: TRBJ2-7; CDR3 protein: ASSLFPDYSSYEQY
V gene: TRBV6-6; J gene: TRBJ1-5; CDR3 protein: ASSYYGSQPQH
V gene: TRBV28; J gene: TRBJ1-2; CDR3 protein: ASSPAGTDIWARSNYGYT
V gene: TRBV27; J gene: TRBJ1-1; CDR3 protein: ASRRFASLMNTEAF
V gene: TRBV19; J gene: .; CDR3 protein: ASSMQGGTYEQY
V gene: TRBV5-4; J gene: TRBJ2-7; CDR3 protein: ASSSASGSYEQY
V gene: TRBV7-3; J gene: TRBJ2-3; CDR3 protein: ASSRTGGSTDTQY
V gene: TRBV30; J gene: TRBJ1-6; CDR3 protein: AWSVRQGIGSPLH
V gene: TRBV2; J gene: TRBJ2-5; CDR3 protein: ASSVGTSGETQY
V gene: TRBV7-9; J gene: TRBJ2-3; CDR3 protein: ASSFLDGLGGTQY
V gene: TRBV6-1; J gene: TRBJ2-1; CDR3 protein: ASSDGTTSYNEQF
V gene: TRBV9; J gene: TRBJ2-5; CDR3 protein: ASSVRDRVETQY
V gene: TRBV28; J gene: TRBJ1-5; CDR3 protein: ASSLIVEGYSNQPQH
V gene: TRBV5-6; J gene: TRBJ1-5; CDR3 protein: ASSLGDRGNQPQH
V gene: TRBV5-4; J gene: TRBJ2-1; CDR3 protein: ASSPGGTPSYNEQF
V gene: TRBV4-1; J gene: TRBJ2-7; CDR3 protein: ASSPLPTGGPYEQY
V gene: TRBV5-6; J gene: TRBJ2-7; CDR3 protein: ASSRTRSGGHEQY
V gene: TRBV5-1; J gene: TRBJ2-3; CDR3 protein: ASSLAGGRIYTQY
V gene: TRBV15; J gene: TRBJ2-3; CDR3 protein: ATSRGARTDTQY
V gene: TRBV27; J gene: TRBJ2-7; CDR3 protein: ASSIAGVSYEQY
V gene: TRBV2; J gene: TRBJ2-2; CDR3 protein: ASSESSGRYTGELF
V gene: TRBV5-1; J gene: TRBJ1-2; CDR3 protein: ASSQDRDQGGYT
V gene: TRBV11-3; J gene: TRBJ2-7; CDR3 protein: ASSLLTGGAREQY
V gene: TRBV7-9; J gene: TRBJ1-1; CDR3 protein: ASSRHEGTGRHTEAF
V gene: TRBV7-6; J gene: TRBJ2-1; CDR3 protein: ASSPHPTSYNEQF
V gene: TRBV18; J gene: TRBJ1-1; CDR3 protein: ASSGYRGMNTEAF
V gene: TRBV19; J gene: TRBJ1-2; CDR3 protein: ASSMLMGQPNYGYT
V gene: TRBV4-3; J gene: TRBJ1-2; CDR3 protein: ASRHTGAPNSLYGYT
V gene: TRBV30; J gene: TRBJ1-1; CDR3 protein: ALNRGGRTEAF
V gene: TRBV6-4; J gene: TRBJ2-2; CDR3 protein: ASRPSLTGELF
V gene: TRBV5-8; J gene: TRBJ2-1; CDR3 protein: ASSFYGENSYNEQF
V gene: TRBV6-5; J gene: TRBJ2-7; CDR3 protein: ASSASRGTYEQY
V gene: TRBV5-8; J gene: TRBJ1-1; CDR3 protein: ASRSYRGEKPEAF